Given below is one TCR beta chain in context. Antigen specificity is unknown. The treatment denotes: oral pan-JAK inhibitor, 5-10 mg twice daily. The CDR3 runs to 16 residues. Germline V gene data show CDR1 as LGHNA and CDR2 as YNFKEQ. Trimming pared 0 bases from V and 3 bases from J, leaving 14 bases between. This sample is drawn from a study of CD8+ T cells in alopecia areata. Overall study context: Each of the treated patients was given oral tofacitinib, 5 to 10 mg twice daily, for moderate-to-severe alopecia areata. Broader study findings: Compared with normal scalp, lesional scalp had higher clonality and more expanded CD8+ clones.

It was cDNA, reverse transcribed from extracted RNA, that served as the sequencing template. The method was immunoSEQ multiplex PCR; TCRdb's version includes in-frame clones alone and lacks a portion of them. This sample yields under 150,000 clones, of which roughly four fifths are seen a single time; 25% belongs to the top ten. The sample here was CD8+ T cells sorted from blood, taken at week 4, from a patient treated with tofacitinib. This clonotype was obtained from a human donor with alopecia areata. This rearrangement joins TRBV4-2 to TRBJ1-2; a weak D match, TRBD1 (5 bases). The CDR3 loop is CASSQEVQGAYYGYTF. The CDR3 DNA sequence: TGTGCCAGCAGCCAAGAGGTCCAGGGAGCCTACTATGGCTACACCTTC.